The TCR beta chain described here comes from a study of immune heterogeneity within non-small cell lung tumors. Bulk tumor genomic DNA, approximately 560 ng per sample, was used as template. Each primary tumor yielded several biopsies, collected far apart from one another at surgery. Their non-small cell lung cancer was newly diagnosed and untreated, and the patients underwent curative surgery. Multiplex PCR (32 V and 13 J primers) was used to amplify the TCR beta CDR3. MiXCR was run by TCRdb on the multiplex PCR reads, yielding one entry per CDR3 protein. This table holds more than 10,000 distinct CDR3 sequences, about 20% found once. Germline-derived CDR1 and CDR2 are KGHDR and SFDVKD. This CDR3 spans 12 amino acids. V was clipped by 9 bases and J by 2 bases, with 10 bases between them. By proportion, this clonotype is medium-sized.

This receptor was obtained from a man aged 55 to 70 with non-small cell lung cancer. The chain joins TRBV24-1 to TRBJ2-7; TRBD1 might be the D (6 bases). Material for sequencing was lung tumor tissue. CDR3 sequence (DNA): TGTGCCACCCGTGGACAGCCCTACGAGCAGTACTTC. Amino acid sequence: CATRGQPYEQYF.